This TCR beta chain originates from a study of blood T cells in healthy people across ages. The CDR3 spans 15 residues. Germline-derived CDR1 and CDR2 are DFQATT and SNEGSKA (reference sequence). Broader study findings: The recorded TCR beta diversity per million T cells decreased in a roughly linear manner with age.

A sample-barcoded 5' primer and a J-beta primer mix were used in a second PCR of roughly 6 to 12 cycles. TCRdb reprocessed the 5' RACE reads with MiXCR, giving one entry per CDR3 protein. In the table there are hundreds of thousands of distinct CDR3 sequences, approximately 52% of which are singletons. Notes on this clonotype: Its antigen remains unknown. A single base separates this from a much larger clone, so it may be a read error.

The clonotype was recovered from a woman older than 75 in good health. The sample taken for sequencing was blood. The chain employs TRBV20-1 and TRBJ2-1; the match to TRBD2 covers 13 bases. The end of the DNA aligns better with TRBJ2-7, so the J call may be wrong. The CDR3 region is CSVRLAGGFYNEQYF. CDR3 DNA sequence: TGCAGTGTTAGACTAGCGGGAGGTTTCTACAATGAGCAGTACTTC.